The clone carrying this T cell receptor beta chain was observed at least ten times. Its antigen is still unknown. As CD8+CD4-CCR7+CD45RA+ cells, naive CD8 T cells were sorted. This record belongs to a study of molecular identifiers for immune sequencing clone quantification. General study results and limits: Clones carrying above 20 RNA copies accounted for over 98% of effector molecules, under 1% in naive cells.

TCRdb processed the PCR reads anew with MiXCR; each CDR3 protein has one entry. The sample contains fewer than 25,000 distinct CDR3 sequences, about a fifth of which appear only once. Sequenced sample: naive CD8+ T cells from blood, with Jurkat cell RNA spiked in. Subset defined: FACS-sorted CD8+CD4-CCR7+CD45RA+ naive T cells. The receptor comes from a human donor in good health. Some libraries in this study had Jurkat cell RNA spiked in.

CDR3 residues: CSVEDWDRDRSSYEQYF. Written as DNA, the CDR3 is TGCAGCGTTGAAGATTGGGACCGGGACAGGAGCTCCTACGAGCAGTACTTC. J is TRBJ2-7 and V is TRBV29-1; 8 nucleotides agree with TRBD1. The CDR3 length is 17 residues. J was trimmed by 0 bases and V by 0 bases; bases with no gene match: 10. The germline gives CDR1 SQVTM, CDR2 ANQGSEA.